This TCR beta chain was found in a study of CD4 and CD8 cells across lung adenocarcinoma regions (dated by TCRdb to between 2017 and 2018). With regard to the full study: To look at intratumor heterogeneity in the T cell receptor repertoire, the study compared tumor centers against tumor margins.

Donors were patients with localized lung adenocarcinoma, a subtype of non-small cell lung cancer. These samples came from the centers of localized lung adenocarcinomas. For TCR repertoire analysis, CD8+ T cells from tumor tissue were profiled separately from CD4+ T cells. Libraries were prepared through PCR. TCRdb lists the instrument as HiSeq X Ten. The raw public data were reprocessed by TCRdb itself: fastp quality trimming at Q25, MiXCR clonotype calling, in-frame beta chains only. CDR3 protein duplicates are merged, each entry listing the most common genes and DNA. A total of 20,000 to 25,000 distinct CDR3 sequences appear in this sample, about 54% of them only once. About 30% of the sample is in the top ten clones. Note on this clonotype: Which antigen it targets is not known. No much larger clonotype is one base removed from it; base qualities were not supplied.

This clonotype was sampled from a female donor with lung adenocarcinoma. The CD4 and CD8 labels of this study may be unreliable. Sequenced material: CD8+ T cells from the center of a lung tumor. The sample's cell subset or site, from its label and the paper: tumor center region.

The CDR3 amino acid sequence is: CAWDTSRQGYYGYTF. In nucleotide form, the sequence is TGTGCCTGGGATACCTCGAGACAGGGATACTATGGCTACACCTTC. Rearrangement joined TRBV30 to TRBJ1-2, with 7 bases matching TRBD1. CDR1 and CDR2, looked up from the germline V gene (reference sequence), are GTSNPN and SVGIG. The CDR3 contains 15 residues, cysteine and phenylalanine counted. This entry keeps only the CDR3 DNA: 45 bases, framed from base 1. Ends trimmed: V by 5 bases, J by 3 bases; bases unmatched to a gene: 12.